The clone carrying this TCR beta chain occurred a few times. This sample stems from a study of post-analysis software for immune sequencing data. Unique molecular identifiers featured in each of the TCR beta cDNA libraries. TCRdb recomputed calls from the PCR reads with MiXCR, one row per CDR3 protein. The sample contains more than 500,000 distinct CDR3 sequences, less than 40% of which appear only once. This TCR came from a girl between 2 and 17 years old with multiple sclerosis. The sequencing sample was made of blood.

CDR3 bases: TGTGCCAGCAGTGATTGGACAAACGGGGAGCTGTTTTTT. It specifies CASSDWTNGELFF. The chain has TRBV25-1 and TRBJ2-2; maybe TRBD1 (5 bases). CDR1 and CDR2 (germline): MGHDK, SYGVNS. There are 13 residues in the CDR3. V was clipped by 3 bases and J by 7 bases, with 9 bases between them.